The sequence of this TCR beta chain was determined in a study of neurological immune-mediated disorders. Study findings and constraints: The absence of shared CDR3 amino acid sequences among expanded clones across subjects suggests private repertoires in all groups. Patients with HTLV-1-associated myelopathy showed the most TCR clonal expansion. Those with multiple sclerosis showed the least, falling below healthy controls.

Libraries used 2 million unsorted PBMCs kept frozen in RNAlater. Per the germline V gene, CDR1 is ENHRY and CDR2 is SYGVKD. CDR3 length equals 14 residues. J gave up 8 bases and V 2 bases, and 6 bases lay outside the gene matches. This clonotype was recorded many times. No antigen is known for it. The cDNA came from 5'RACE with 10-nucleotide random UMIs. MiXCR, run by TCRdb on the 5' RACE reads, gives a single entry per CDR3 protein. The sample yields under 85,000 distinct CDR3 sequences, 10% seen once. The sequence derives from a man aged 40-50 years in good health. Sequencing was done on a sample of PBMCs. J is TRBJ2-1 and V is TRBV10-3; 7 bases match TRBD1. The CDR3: CAISEPGTVYEQFF. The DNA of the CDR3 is TGTGCCATCAGTGAGCCCGGGACAGTATATGAGCAGTTCTTC.